The 8 T cell receptor beta chains listed next were all sequenced from one sample in a study of blood T cell repertoires in COVID-19. Clones were read by immunoSEQ multiplex PCR, and TCRdb kept only the in-frame ones, dropping some. The sample comprises a few hundred thousand clones, 82% of which are singletons, and roughly 3.5% rests with the top ten. Sequencing was carried out using PBMCs or T cells enriched from blood (not recorded which). The source is a woman aged 55-69 years who had recovered from COVID-19.

The chain joins TRBV7-2 to TRBJ1-5; TRBD1 might be the D (6 bases). Germline CDR1 and CDR2: SGHTA and FQGNSA. V was shortened by 5 bases and J by 4 bases, with 15 bases between the two germline ends. The CDR3 runs 15 residues. The CDR3 DNA sequence: TGTGCCAGCAGCCGTAGTAGGACAGAAAATCAGCCCCAGCATTTT. Amino acids: CASSRSRTENQPQHF. Filled out from reference TRBV7-2 and TRBJ1-5, the complete variable domain reads GAGVSQSPSNKVTEKGKDVELRCDPISGHTALYWYRQSLGQGLEFLIYFQGNSAPDKSGLPSDRFSAERTGGSVSTLTIQRTQQEDSAVYLCASSRSRTENQPQHFGDGTRLSIL.

The chain employs TRBV5-6 and TRBJ1-3, with TRBD1 matching over 8 bases. CDR1 is SGHDT and CDR2 is YYEEEE in the germline V gene. This CDR3 is built from 16 residues. V lost 2 bases to trimming and J lost 0 bases; unmatched junction nucleotides: 4. The CDR3 is CASSFGTGHSGNTIYF. The CDR3 DNA reads as TGTGCCAGCAGCTTCGGGACAGGCCACTCTGGAAACACCATATATTTT. The whole variable domain, filled in from reference TRBV5-6 and TRBJ1-3, reads DAGVTQSPTHLIKTRGQQVTLRCSPKSGHDTVSWYQQALGQGPQFIFQYYEEEERQRGNFPDRFSGHQFPNYSSELNVNALLLGDSALYLCASSFGTGHSGNTIYFGEGSWLTVV.

The J gene is TRBJ2-5, the V gene TRBV19; TRBD1 might be the D (6 bases). This CDR3 is built from 14 residues. From germline, CDR1 is LNHDA and CDR2 SQIVND (reference sequence). With 5 bases removed from V and 9 bases from J, the gap between germline ends came to 19 bases. The DNA for the CDR3 is TGTGCCAGTAGTTCCGGGACACGGACGACACCCCAGTACTTC. Its translation is CASSSGTRTTPQYF.

A few counts support this clone. The chain links TRBV7-3 to TRBJ2-3; 9 nucleotides agree with TRBD2. The V segment lost 0 bases and the J segment 4 bases; nucleotides outside the gene matches: 5. The CDR3 covers 16 residues. The germline gives CDR1 SGHTA, CDR2 FQGTGA. The CDR3 nucleotides read TGTGCCAGCAGCTTAACGGCCCAGCGGGGGGCAGATACGCAGTATTTT. Amino acids: CASSLTAQRGADTQYF. Together with reference TRBV7-3 and TRBJ2-3, the CDR3 gives the full variable domain: GAGVSQTPSNKVTEKGKYVELRCDPISGHTALYWYRQSLGQGPEFLIYFQGTGAADDSGLPNDRFFAVRPEGSVSTLKIQRTERGDSAVYLCASSLTAQRGADTQYFGPGTRLTVL.

This clone was picked up one time. The V call is TRBV7-2, the J call TRBJ2-3; 8 bases are shared with TRBD2. The CDR3 consists of 15 residues. Germline V gene lookup returns CDR1 SGHTA and CDR2 FQGNSA. V shed 5 bases and J 0 bases; nucleotides not matched to a gene: 4. The CDR3 spells CASSRGGSSTDTQYF. The CDR3 DNA sequence: TGTGCCAGCAGCCGCGGGGGGTCTAGCACAGATACGCAGTATTTT.

The chain couples TRBV12-3 or TRBV12-4 to TRBJ1-2, with TRBD1 matching over 7 bases. CDR3 length: 13 residues. V shed 7 bases, J shed 5 bases, and the junction held 7 bases outside the gene matches. The CDR3 nucleotides are TGTGCCAGCAATCCGACAGGGTTATATGGCTACACCTTC. Its protein is CASNPTGLYGYTF.

V and J are TRBV6-5 and TRBJ2-1; tentatively, D is TRBD2 (6 bases). Germline CDR1 and CDR2: MNHEY and SVGAGI. The CDR3 contains 14 residues. V dropped 8 bases and J dropped 4 bases, with 15 bases sitting between them. In nucleotides, the CDR3 is TGTGCCAGCCGTATCGGGGGATCTTACAATGAGCAGTTCTTC. Translating it yields CASRIGGSYNEQFF.

This chain uses TRBV9 with TRBJ2-4, with 10 nucleotides matching TRBD2. The germline V gene has CDR1 SGDLS and CDR2 YYNGEE. This CDR3 spans 19 amino acids. The J segment lost 0 bases and the V segment lost 5 bases, leaving 14 bases of the junction unmatched. The CDR3 sequence is CASRLKGSGGPLAKNIQYF. The DNA for the CDR3 is TGTGCCAGCAGGCTAAAGGGTAGCGGGGGGCCCCTAGCCAAAAACATTCAGTACTTC.